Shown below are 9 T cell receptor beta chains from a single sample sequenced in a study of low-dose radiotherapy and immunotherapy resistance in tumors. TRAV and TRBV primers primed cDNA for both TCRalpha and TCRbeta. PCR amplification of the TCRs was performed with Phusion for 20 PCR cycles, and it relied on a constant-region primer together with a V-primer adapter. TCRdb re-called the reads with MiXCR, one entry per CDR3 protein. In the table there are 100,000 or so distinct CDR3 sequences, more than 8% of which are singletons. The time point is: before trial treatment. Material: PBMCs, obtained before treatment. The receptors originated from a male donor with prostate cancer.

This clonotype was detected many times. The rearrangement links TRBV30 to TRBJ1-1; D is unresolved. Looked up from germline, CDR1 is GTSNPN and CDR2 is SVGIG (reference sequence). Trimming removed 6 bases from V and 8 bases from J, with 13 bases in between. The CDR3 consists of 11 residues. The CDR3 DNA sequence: TGTGCCTGCCTTAGGGCAGGCGAAGCTTTCTTT. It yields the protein CACLRAGEAFF.

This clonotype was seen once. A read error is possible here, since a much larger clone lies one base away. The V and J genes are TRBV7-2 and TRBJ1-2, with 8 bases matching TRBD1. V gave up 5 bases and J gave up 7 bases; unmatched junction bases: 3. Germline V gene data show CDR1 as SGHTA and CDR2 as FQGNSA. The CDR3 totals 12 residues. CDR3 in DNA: TGTGCCAGCAGCCGGGACAGGATTGGCTACACCTTC. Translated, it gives CASSRDRIGYTF.

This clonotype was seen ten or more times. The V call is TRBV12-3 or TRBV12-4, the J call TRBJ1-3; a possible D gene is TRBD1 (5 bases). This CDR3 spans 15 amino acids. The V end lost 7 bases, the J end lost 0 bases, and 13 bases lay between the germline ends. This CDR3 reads CASILGLGSGNTIYF. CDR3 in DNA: TGTGCCAGCATCCTGGGACTTGGCTCTGGAAACACCATATATTTT.

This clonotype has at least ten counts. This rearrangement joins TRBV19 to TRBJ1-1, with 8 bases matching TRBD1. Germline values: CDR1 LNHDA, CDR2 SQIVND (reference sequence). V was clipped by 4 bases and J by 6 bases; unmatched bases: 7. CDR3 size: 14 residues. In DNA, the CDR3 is TGTGCCAGTAGTAGAGACAGGGGATGGTCTGAAGCTTTCTTT. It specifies CASSRDRGWSEAFF.

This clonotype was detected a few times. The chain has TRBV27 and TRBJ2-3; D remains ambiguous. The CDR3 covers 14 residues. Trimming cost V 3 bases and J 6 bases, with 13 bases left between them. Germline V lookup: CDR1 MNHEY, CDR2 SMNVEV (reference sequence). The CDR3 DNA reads TGTGCCAGCAGTTTTTTGGCCAGTACCGATACGCAGTATTTT. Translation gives CASSFLASTDTQYF.

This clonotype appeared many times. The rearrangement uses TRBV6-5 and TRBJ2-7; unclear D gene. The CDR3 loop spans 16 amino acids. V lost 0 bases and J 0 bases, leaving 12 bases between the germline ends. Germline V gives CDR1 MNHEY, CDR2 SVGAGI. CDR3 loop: CASSYSIPPGSYEQYF. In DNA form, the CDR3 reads TGTGCCAGCAGTTACTCGATCCCTCCCGGCTCCTACGAGCAGTACTTC.

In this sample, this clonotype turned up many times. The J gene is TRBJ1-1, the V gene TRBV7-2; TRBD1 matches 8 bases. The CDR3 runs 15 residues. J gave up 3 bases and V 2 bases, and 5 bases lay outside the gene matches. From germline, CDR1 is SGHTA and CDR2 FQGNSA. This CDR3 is CASSLTGGIDTEAFF. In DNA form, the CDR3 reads TGTGCCAGCAGCTTAACAGGGGGGATAGACACTGAAGCTTTCTTT.

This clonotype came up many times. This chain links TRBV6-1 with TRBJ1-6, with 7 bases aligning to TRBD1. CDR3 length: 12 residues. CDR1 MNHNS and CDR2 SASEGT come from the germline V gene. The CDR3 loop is CGAGTANSPLHF. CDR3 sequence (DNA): TGTGGGGCGGGGACAGCGAATTCACCCCTCCACTTT.

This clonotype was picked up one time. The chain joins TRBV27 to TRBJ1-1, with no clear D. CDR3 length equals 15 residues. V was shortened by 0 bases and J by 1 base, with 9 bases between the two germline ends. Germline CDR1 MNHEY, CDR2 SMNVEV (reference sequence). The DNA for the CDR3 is TGTGCCAGCAGTTTATCCAAACAATGGAACACTGAAGCTTTCTTT. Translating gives CASSLSKQWNTEAFF.